These 22 T cell receptor beta chains share one sample of origin, sequenced in a study of Ad26.COV2.S vaccination and SARS-CoV-2 variants. The table came from immunoSEQ multiplex PCR; TCRdb's copy has only in-frame clones and leaves some out. The data hold 360,000 or so clones, with about nine tenths observed a single time. Treatment meaning: about 20 received Ad26.COV2.S at low or high dose, single or two shots; a few received placebo; per-sample allocation not given. After the first vaccine or placebo injection, samples were drawn on day 63. The sample consisted of peripheral blood, taken in a trial of Ad26.COV2.S vaccine versus placebo. The receptors shown here come from a person aged 18 to 65 who received the Ad26.COV2.S COVID-19 vaccine or a placebo.

The chain combines TRBV4-1 with TRBJ2-3; 8 nucleotides agree with TRBD1. The J segment lost 1 base and the V segment lost 7 bases, leaving 7 bases of the junction unmatched. The CDR3 extends over 15 amino acids. Germline V CDR1 and CDR2: MGHRA, YSYEKL. In DNA form, the CDR3 reads TGCGCCAGCAATTCTGGACAGGGAGGCACAGATACGCAGTATTTT. This sequence encodes CASNSGQGGTDTQYF.

CDR3 amino acids: CASSLAQGNRAVPEAFF. As DNA, the CDR3 is TGTGCCAGCAGCTTGGCACAGGGGAATCGAGCAGTCCCTGAAGCTTTCTTT. This chain links TRBV5-4 with TRBJ1-1, with TRBD1 matching 7 bases. Germline values: CDR1 SGHNT, CDR2 YYREEE (reference sequence). The CDR3 sequence is 17 residues long. J gave up 6 bases and V 0 bases, and 14 bases lay outside the gene matches. Full variable domain (outside the CDR3, taken from reference TRBV5-4 and TRBJ1-1): ETGVTQSPTHLIKTRGQQVTLRCSSQSGHNTVSWYQQALGQGPQFIFQYYREEENGRGNFPPRFSGLQFPNYSSELNVNALELDDSALYLCASSLAQGNRAVPEAFFGQGTRLTVV.

The rearrangement uses TRBV29-1 and TRBJ2-1; possible D gene TRBD1, 6 bases. Germline assignment: CDR1 SQVTM and CDR2 ANQGSEA. This CDR3 comprises 15 residues. V was cut by 3 bases and J by 2 bases, with 14 bases left in between. The CDR3 region is CSVEKGWGPYNEQFF. For the CDR3, the DNA is TGCAGCGTTGAGAAGGGCTGGGGGCCCTACAATGAGCAGTTCTTC.

This clone was recorded a few times. Written as DNA, the CDR3 is TGTGCCAGCAGTTACGGGACAGCTTACAATGAGCAGTTCTTC. Protein sequence: CASSYGTAYNEQFF. V gene TRBV6-2 or TRBV6-3 combines with J gene TRBJ2-1, with 7 positions matching TRBD1. V dropped 2 bases and J dropped 4; count of bases not matched to a gene: 2. Germline CDR1 reads MNHEY; CDR2 reads SVGEGT. CDR3 length: 14 residues.

The rearrangement uses TRBV5-4 and TRBJ2-2; TRBD2 is a possible D gene (5 bases). Per germline, CDR1 SGHNT and CDR2 YYREEE (reference sequence). The CDR3 covers 13 residues. V was clipped by 5 bases and J by 6 bases, with 11 bases between them. Here the CDR3 reads CASSRTSAGELFF. CDR3 sequence (DNA): TGTGCCAGCAGTCGAACTAGTGCCGGGGAGCTGTTTTTT.

This chain uses TRBV6-5 with TRBJ2-1; D not resolved. V was trimmed by 3 bases and J by 0 bases, leaving 9 bases between them. The CDR3 covers 15 residues. Germline CDR1 and CDR2: MNHEY and SVGAGI. Here the CDR3 reads CASSYGPSSYNEQFF. The CDR3 DNA sequence: TGTGCCAGCAGTTATGGGCCAAGCTCCTACAATGAGCAGTTCTTC.

The gene calls are TRBV11-2 and TRBJ2-2, with D tentatively TRBD2 (5 bases). The CDR3 extends over 15 amino acids. Germline CDR1 is SGHAT and CDR2 is FQNNGV. Trimming took 4 bases from V and 7 from J, leaving 16 bases between them. The CDR3 DNA sequence: TGTGCCAGCAGCTCCCCGAGCCCCGGGGTCGGGGAGCTGTTTTTT. Translation: CASSSPSPGVGELFF.

This clone was found a few times. The V and J genes are TRBV5-4 and TRBJ1-2; 8 nucleotides line up with TRBD1. With V trimmed by 0 bases and J by 4 bases, 2 bases remained unmatched. The germline V gene has CDR1 SGHNT and CDR2 YYREEE (reference sequence). CDR3 size: 14 residues. CDR3 sequence: CASSLAGGGYGYTF. CDR3 nucleotide sequence: TGTGCCAGCAGCTTGGCAGGGGGCGGCTATGGCTACACCTTC.

Remarks on this clone: This sample includes further DNA sequences coding for the same CDR3. The V call is TRBV9, the J call TRBJ2-2; D is perhaps TRBD2 (5 bases). Looked up from germline, CDR1 is SGDLS and CDR2 is YYNGEE. V gave up 1 base and J gave up 2 bases, with 6 bases separating them. This CDR3 region has 14 residues. The CDR3 sequence is CASSVTGNTGELFF. The CDR3 bases are TGTGCCAGCAGCGTAACGGGAAACACCGGGGAGCTGTTTTTT.

The chain couples TRBV5-4 to TRBJ1-2; 9 bases line up with TRBD1. The CDR3 extends over 15 amino acids. Germline assignment: CDR1 SGHNT and CDR2 YYREEE (reference sequence). V trimming: 2 bases; J trimming: 4 bases; junction bases outside the gene matches: 6. The CDR3 loop is CASSFSPGQGYGYTF. DNA for the CDR3: TGTGCCAGCAGCTTCTCGCCGGGACAGGGCTATGGCTACACCTTC.

The rearrangement joins TRBV5-1 to TRBJ2-2; 10 bases line up with TRBD2. Germline V gene sequence: CDR1 SGHRS, CDR2 YFSETQ. The CDR3 loop spans 15 amino acids. The trim removed 4 bases at V and 2 bases at J, leaving 2 bases unmatched. In DNA form, the CDR3 reads TGCGCCAGCAGCGGACTAGCGGCTAACACCGGGGAGCTGTTTTTT. Translation gives CASSGLAANTGELFF. The full variable domain, its missing parts supplied by reference TRBV5-1 and TRBJ2-2, is KAGVTQTPRYLIKTRGQQVTLSCSPISGHRSVSWYQQTPGQGLQFLFEYFSETQRNKGNFPGRFSGRQFSNSRSEMNVSTLELGDSALYLCASSGLAANTGELFFGEGSRLTVL.

This chain joins TRBV11-1 and TRBJ2-1, with D possibly being TRBD2 (6 bases). The CDR3 is made up of 14 amino acids. The germline V gene has CDR1 SGHAT and CDR2 FQDESV (reference sequence). Trimming cost V 5 bases and J 5 bases, with 13 bases left between them. CDR3 coding DNA: TGTGCCAGCAGCCGGAGCGGGCTAAACAATGAGCAGTTCTTC. Residues: CASSRSGLNNEQFF.

This sequence joins TRBV4-3 and TRBJ2-1; TRBD2 agrees at 9 bases. J lost 7 bases, V lost 3 bases, and 10 bases had no gene match. The CDR3 covers 16 residues. Germline V gene data show CDR1 as LGHNA and CDR2 as YSLEER. The CDR3 DNA sequence: TGCGCCAGCAGCCACGCCATAGCGGGAGAAGGGAATGAGCAGTTCTTC. Translating it yields CASSHAIAGEGNEQFF.

The chain couples TRBV28 to TRBJ2-1, with 12 positions matching TRBD2. CDR1 is MDHEN, CDR2 SYDVKM, per germline. V dropped 3 bases and J dropped 5; count of bases not matched to a gene: 5. CDR3 length: 16 residues. CDR3 region: CASSFRLAGVHNEQFF. The CDR3 DNA reads as TGTGCCAGCAGTTTCCGACTAGCGGGAGTTCACAATGAGCAGTTCTTC.

The rearrangement joins TRBV11-2 to TRBJ2-3; 7 bases agree with TRBD2. Trimming removed 2 bases from V and 5 bases from J; junction bases left unmatched: 4. Germline lookup yields CDR1 SGHAT and CDR2 FQNNGV. CDR3 length: 14 residues. The CDR3, as DNA: TGTGCCAGCAGCTTAAAGCCTAGCGGAGATACGCAGTATTTT. This gives the protein CASSLKPSGDTQYF.

The J gene is TRBJ2-7, the V gene TRBV28; D is tentatively TRBD1 or TRBD2 (5 bases each). Germline-derived CDR1 and CDR2 are MDHEN and SYDVKM. V shed 5 bases and J shed 3 bases, with 11 bases lying between them. This CDR3 contains 13 residues. The DNA of the CDR3 is TGTGCCAGCAGTATGGGACCCCGCTACGAGCAGTACTTC. Residues: CASSMGPRYEQYF.

The rearrangement joins TRBV20-1 to TRBJ1-1; D call uncertain. CDR1 DFQATT and CDR2 SNEGSKA come from the germline V gene (reference sequence). The CDR3 runs to 10 residues. V was cut by 6 bases and J by 11 bases, with 13 bases left in between. The CDR3 spells CSALVLRAFF. The CDR3 nucleotides read TGCAGTGCCCTCGTATTGCGGGCTTTCTTT.

The gene calls are TRBV7-9 and TRBJ2-2; TRBD2 aligns across 13 bases. Germline CDR1 and CDR2: SEHNR and FQNEAQ (reference sequence). The length of the CDR3 is 17 residues. The J segment lost 4 bases and the V segment lost 6 bases, leaving 8 bases of the junction unmatched. In DNA, the CDR3 is TGTGCCAGCAGTACCCCGGGACTAGCGGGAATCACCGGGGAGCTGTTTTTT. Translation gives CASSTPGLAGITGELFF.

This clone has just one count. The chain joins TRBV28 to TRBJ1-2; weak D call: TRBD1 (5 bases). Germline CDR1 and CDR2: MDHEN and SYDVKM. The length of the CDR3 is 14 residues. V was cut by 3 bases and J by 0 bases, with 8 bases left in between. CDR3 in amino acids: CASSFRASNYGYTF. The CDR3 DNA sequence: TGTGCCAGCAGTTTCAGGGCTTCTAACTATGGCTACACCTTC.

This clone was seen a single time. The chain is built from TRBV6-2 or TRBV6-3 and TRBJ2-7; D is unclear. CDR1 is MNHEY and CDR2 is SVGEGT in the germline V gene. Trimming removed 4 bases from V and 7 bases from J, with 11 bases in between. The CDR3 is 12 residues long. CDR3 DNA: TGTGCCAGCAGTTCCCTGGGGTGGGAGCAGTACTTC. Protein: CASSSLGWEQYF.

V gene TRBV27 combines with J gene TRBJ2-7; 11 bases line up with TRBD1. This CDR3 has 16 amino acids. Germline V gene lookup returns CDR1 MNHEY and CDR2 SMNVEV (reference sequence). V dropped 3 bases and J dropped 7; count of bases not matched to a gene: 11. CDR3 amino acids: CASSLLRTGGSVEQYF. As DNA, the CDR3 is TGTGCCAGCAGTTTGCTCAGGACAGGGGGCTCGGTGGAGCAGTACTTC.

CDR3 in amino acids: CASSLMGGQEETQYF. CDR3 in DNA: TGTGCCAGCAGCTTAATGGGCGGGCAGGAAGAGACCCAGTACTTC. V is TRBV7-3 and J is TRBJ2-5; TRBD2 might be the D (5 bases). V lost 1 base to trimming and J lost 3 bases, with 12 bases between them. Per the germline V gene, CDR1 is SGHTA and CDR2 is FQGTGA. CDR3 length equals 15 residues.